This record concerns one T cell receptor (beta chain) sequence. Its antigen remains unknown. Libraries were prepared by immunoSEQ multiplex PCR; TCRdb keeps only in-frame clonotypes and omits some of them. The sample has about 160,000 clones; roughly nine tenths are singletons. These data come from a study of cytomegalovirus exposure and HLA in healthy donors. Trimming cost V 6 bases and J 7 bases, with 21 bases left between them. This CDR3 region has 15 residues. The germline CDR1 and CDR2 sequences are MNHEY and SVGAGI. Study-wide points: Many donors shared some public TCRs, even though most TCR sequences were rare. Reports indicated that the classifier achieved high specificity and sensitivity in diagnosing cytomegalovirus status. In vitro, three CMV-associated chains proved specific for CMV antigens. It was 150 to 200 TCR beta chains that were listed as cytomegalovirus-associated.

The source of this sequence is a young woman in good health and CMV-seronegative. J is TRBJ1-2 and V is TRBV6-5; no firm D call. The sequenced material came from PBMCs. The CDR3 sequence is CASRSTPGRGPGYTF. CDR3 coding DNA: TGTGCCAGCAGATCGACCCCCGGGCGCGGGCCTGGCTACACCTTC.